The 2 T cell receptor beta chains presented below share a single source sample, sequenced in a study of CD8 T cells in ankylosing spondylitis. TCRdb recomputed calls from the 5' RACE reads with MiXCR, one row per CDR3 protein. The sample holds 85,000 to 100,000 distinct CDR3 sequences, roughly 10% seen once. Sequenced material: blood, either unsorted or a sorted T cell fraction (not recorded which). These receptors were taken from a male donor with ankylosing spondylitis or in good health (not recorded which).

In its sample, this clonotype was seen many times. The gene calls are TRBV7-2 and TRBJ2-7; D is possibly TRBD1 (6 bases). Looked up from germline, CDR1 is SGHTA and CDR2 is FQGNSA. The CDR3 is made up of 15 amino acids. V shed 1 base and J shed 5 bases, with 15 bases lying between them. As DNA, the CDR3 is TGTGCCAGCAGCTTAGGCGTACAGGGCGGCAACGAGCAGTACTTC. Its protein product is CASSLGVQGGNEQYF.

This clonotype was detected ten times or more. The chain recombines TRBV27 with TRBJ1-2; possible D gene TRBD1, 5 bases. The CDR3 length is 14 residues. Per germline, CDR1 MNHEY and CDR2 SMNVEV (reference sequence). V was pared by 6 bases and J by 5 bases, with 16 bases between. The CDR3 DNA is TGTGCCAGCAGGGCGACCGGGACGTCGTATGGCTACACCTTC. This codes for CASRATGTSYGYTF.